This entry describes one TCR beta chain. The antigen remains undetermined. Sequencing was performed with immunoSEQ multiplex PCR; in TCRdb, only in-frame clones are kept and a portion is missing. Of fewer than 90,000 clones in the sample, approximately 95% were seen once. This specimen belongs to a study of cytomegalovirus exposure and HLA in healthy donors. Points from the study as a whole: The CMV antigen specificity of a few CMV-associated chains was confirmed through in vitro analysis. For most TCR sequences rarity was the rule, although some public TCRs occurred in many donors.

V lost 8 bases and J 0 bases, leaving 10 bases between the germline ends. CDR3 size: 13 residues. Germline V gene data show CDR1 as MNHNS and CDR2 as SASEGT. The sequence derives from a woman aged 18-29 years in good health and CMV-seronegative. Sample: PBMCs. The chain has TRBV6-1 and TRBJ1-1; D not resolved. The CDR3 bases are TGTGCCAGCTTTGGCAGTCTGAACACTGAAGCTTTCTTT. Encoded protein: CASFGSLNTEAFF.